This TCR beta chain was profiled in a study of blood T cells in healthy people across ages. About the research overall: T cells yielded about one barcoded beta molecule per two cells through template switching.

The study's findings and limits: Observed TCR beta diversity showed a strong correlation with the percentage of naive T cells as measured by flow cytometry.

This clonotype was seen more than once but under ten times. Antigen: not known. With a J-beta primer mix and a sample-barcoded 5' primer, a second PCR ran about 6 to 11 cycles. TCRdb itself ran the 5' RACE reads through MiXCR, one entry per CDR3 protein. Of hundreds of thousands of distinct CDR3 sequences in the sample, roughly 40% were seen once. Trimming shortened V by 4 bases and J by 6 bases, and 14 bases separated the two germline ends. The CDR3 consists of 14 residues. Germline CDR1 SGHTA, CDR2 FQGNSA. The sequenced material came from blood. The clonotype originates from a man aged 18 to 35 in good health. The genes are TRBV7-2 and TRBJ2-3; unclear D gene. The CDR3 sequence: CASSSWANADTQYF. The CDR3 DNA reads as TGTGCCAGCAGCTCCTGGGCCAACGCCGATACGCAGTATTTT.